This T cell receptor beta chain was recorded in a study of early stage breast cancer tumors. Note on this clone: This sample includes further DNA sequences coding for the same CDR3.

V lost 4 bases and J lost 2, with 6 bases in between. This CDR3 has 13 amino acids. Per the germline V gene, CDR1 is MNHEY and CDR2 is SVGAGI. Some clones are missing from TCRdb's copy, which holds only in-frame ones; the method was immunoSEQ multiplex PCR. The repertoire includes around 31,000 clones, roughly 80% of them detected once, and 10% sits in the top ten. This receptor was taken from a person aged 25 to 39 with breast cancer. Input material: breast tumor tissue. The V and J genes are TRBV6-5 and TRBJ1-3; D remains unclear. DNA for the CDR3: TGTGCCAGCAGTTCTATTGCTGGAAACACCATATATTTT. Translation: CASSSIAGNTIYF.